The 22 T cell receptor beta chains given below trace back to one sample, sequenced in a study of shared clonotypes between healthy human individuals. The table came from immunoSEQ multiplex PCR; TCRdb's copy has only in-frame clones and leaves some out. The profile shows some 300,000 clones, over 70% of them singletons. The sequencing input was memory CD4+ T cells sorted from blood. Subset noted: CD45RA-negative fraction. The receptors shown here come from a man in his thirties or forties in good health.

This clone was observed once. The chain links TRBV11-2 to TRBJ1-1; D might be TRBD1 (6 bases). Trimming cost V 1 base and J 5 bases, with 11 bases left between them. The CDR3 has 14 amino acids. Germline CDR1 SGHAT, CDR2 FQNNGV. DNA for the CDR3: TGTGCCAGCAGCTTAGGGGGGCTCTTTACTGAAGCTTTCTTT. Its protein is CASSLGGLFTEAFF.

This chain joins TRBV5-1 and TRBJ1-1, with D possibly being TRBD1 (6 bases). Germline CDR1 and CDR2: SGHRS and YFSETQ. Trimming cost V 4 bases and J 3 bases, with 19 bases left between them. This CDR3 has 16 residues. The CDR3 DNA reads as TGCGCCAGCAGCCTAACAGGGATTGTCAGGGACACTGAAGCTTTCTTT. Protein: CASSLTGIVRDTEAFF.

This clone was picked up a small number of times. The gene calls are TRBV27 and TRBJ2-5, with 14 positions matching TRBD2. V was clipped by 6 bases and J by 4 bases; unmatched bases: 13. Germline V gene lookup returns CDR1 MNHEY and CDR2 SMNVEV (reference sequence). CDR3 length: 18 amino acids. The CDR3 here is CASSSGTSGSWGRETQYF. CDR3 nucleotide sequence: TGTGCCAGCAGCTCCGGGACTAGCGGGAGTTGGGGTCGAGAGACCCAGTACTTC.

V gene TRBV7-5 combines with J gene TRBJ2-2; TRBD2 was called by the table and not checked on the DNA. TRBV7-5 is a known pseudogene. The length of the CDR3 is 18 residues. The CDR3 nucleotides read TGTGTCAGAAGCTTAGCCCCCCAAAGCGGGAGAAGCGCCGGGGAGCTGTTTTTT. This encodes CVRSLAPQSGRSAGELFF.

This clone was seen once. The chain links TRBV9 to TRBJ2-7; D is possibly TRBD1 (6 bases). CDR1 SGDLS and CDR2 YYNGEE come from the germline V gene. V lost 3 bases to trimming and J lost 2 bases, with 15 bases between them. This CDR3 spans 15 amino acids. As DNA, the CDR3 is TGTGCCAGCAGCGCTTCAGGACAGACGACCTACGAGCAGTACTTC. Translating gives CASSASGQTTYEQYF.

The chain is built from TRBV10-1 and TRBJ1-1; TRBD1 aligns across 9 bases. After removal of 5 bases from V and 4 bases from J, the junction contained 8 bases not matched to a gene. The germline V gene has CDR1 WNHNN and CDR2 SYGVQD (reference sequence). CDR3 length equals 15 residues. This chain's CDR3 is CASSTRGQGATEAFF. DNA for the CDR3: TGCGCCAGCAGTACCAGGGGACAGGGTGCCACTGAAGCTTTCTTT.

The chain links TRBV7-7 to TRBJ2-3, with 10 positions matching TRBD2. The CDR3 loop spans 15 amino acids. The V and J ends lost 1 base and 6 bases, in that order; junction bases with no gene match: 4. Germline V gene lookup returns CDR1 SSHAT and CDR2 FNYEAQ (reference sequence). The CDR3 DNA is TGTGCCAGCAGCTTAGGTAGCGGGAGGAGGGATACGCAGTATTTT. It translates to CASSLGSGRRDTQYF. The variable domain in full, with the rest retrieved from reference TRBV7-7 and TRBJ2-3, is GAGVSQSPRYKVTKRGQDVTLRCDPISSHATLYWYQQALGQGPEFLTYFNYEAQPDKSGLPSDRFSAERPEGSISTLTIQRTEQRDSAMYRCASSLGSGRRDTQYFGPGTRLTVL.

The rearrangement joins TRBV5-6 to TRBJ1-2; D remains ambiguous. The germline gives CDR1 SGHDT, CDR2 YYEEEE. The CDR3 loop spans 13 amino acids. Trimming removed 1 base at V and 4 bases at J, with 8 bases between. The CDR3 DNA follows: TGTGCCAGCAGCTTGCTGCAGACCTATGGCTACACCTTC. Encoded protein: CASSLLQTYGYTF.

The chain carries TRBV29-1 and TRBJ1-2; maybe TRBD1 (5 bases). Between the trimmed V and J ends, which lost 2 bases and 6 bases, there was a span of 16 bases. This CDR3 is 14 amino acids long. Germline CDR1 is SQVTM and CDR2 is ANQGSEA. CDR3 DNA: TGCAGCGTTGAAAGGGCGGCAGGGAAGGATGGCTACACCTTC. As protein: CSVERAAGKDGYTF.

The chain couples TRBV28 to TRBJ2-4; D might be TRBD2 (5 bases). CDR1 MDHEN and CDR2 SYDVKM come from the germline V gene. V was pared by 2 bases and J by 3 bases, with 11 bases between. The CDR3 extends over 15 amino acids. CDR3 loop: CASSLGESVKNIQYF. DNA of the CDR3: TGTGCCAGCAGTTTAGGGGAGTCGGTCAAAAACATTCAGTACTTC. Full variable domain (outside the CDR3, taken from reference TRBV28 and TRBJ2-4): DVKVTQSSRYLVKRTGEKVFLECVQDMDHENMFWYRQDPGLGLRLIYFSYDVKMKEKGDIPEGYSVSREKKERFSLILESASTNQTSMYLCASSLGESVKNIQYFGAGTRLSVL.

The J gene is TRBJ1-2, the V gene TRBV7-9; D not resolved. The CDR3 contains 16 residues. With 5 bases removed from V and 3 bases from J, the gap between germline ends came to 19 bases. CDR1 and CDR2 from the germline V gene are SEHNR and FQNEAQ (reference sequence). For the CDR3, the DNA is TGTGCCAGCAGCCCCATAGCCTCCGGGGTGGACTATGGCTACACCTTC. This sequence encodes CASSPIASGVDYGYTF.

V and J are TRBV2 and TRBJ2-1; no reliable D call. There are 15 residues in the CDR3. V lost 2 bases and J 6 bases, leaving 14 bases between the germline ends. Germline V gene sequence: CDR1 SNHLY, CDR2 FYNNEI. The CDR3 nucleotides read TGTGCCAGCAGTGAAATGGGCCAAGAAACCAATGAGCAGTTCTTC. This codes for CASSEMGQETNEQFF.

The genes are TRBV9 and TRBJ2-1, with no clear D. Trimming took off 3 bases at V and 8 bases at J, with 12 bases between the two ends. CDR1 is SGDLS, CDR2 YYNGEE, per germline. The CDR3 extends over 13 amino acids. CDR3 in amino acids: CASSARLDDEQFF. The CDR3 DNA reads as TGTGCCAGCAGCGCGCGGTTGGACGATGAGCAGTTCTTC.

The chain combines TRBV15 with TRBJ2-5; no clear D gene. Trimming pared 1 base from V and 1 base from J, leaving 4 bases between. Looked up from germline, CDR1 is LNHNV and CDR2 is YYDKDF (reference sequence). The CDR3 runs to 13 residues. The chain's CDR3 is CATSRGLQETQYF. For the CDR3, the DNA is TGTGCCACCAGCAGAGGACTCCAAGAGACCCAGTACTTC.

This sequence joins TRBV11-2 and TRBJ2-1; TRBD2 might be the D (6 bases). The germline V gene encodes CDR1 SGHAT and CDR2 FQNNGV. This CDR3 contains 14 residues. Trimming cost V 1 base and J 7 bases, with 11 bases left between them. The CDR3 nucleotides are TGTGCCAGCAGCTTAGTCGGCGGAGGGAATGAGCAGTTCTTC. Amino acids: CASSLVGGGNEQFF.

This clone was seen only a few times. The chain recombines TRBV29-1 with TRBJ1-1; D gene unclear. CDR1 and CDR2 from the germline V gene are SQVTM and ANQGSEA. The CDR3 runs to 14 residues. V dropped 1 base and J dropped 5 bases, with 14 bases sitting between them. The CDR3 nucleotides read TGCAGCGTTGAAGGAAGGACGGTCGGGACTGAAGCTTTCTTT. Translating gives CSVEGRTVGTEAFF.

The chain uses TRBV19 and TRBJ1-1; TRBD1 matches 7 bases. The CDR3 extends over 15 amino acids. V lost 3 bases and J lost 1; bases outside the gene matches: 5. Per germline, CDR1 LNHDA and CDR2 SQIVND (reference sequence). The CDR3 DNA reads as TGTGCCAGTAGTATTAGCGGACAGGAGAACACTGAAGCTTTCTTT. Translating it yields CASSISGQENTEAFF.

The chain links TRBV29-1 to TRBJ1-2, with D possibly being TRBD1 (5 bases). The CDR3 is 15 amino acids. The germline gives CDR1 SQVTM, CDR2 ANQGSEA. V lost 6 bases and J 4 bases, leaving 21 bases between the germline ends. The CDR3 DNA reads TGCAGCGTCCGCTCTCAGGGCCCGGTGGGCTATGGCTACACCTTC. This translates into CSVRSQGPVGYGYTF.

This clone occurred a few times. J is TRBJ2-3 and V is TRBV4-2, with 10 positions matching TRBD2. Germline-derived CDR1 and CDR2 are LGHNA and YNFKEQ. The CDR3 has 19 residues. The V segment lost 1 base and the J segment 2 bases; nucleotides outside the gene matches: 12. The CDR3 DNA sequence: TGTGCCAGCAGCCAAGTAGGACTAGCGGTTCAGTTGGACACAGATACGCAGTATTTT. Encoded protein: CASSQVGLAVQLDTDTQYF.

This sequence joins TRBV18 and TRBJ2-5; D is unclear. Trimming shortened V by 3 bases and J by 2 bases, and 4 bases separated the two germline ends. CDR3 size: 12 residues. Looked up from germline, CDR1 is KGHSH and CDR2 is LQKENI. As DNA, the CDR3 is TGTGCCAGCTCACCGGAACAAGAGACCCAGTACTTC. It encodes CASSPEQETQYF.

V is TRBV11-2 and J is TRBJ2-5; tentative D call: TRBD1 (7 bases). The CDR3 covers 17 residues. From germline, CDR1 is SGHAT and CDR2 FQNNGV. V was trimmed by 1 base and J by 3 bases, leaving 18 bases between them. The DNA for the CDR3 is TGTGCCAGCAGCTTAGGGGCAGGGGGGCCCCGCGAAGAGACCCAGTACTTC. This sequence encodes CASSLGAGGPREETQYF.

The CDR3 spells CASSLELGTYGYTF. The DNA for the CDR3 is TGTGCCAGCAGCTTGGAATTGGGGACCTATGGCTACACCTTC. The chain employs TRBV5-7 and TRBJ1-2; a possible D gene is TRBD1 (5 bases). TRBV5-7 is known as an ORF, though its function is uncertain. The V and J ends lost 0 bases and 4 bases respectively, with 10 bases between them. The CDR3 length is 14 residues.